This is a list of T cell receptor beta chains from one sample in a study of cytomegalovirus exposure and HLA in healthy donors. Clones were read by immunoSEQ multiplex PCR, and TCRdb kept only the in-frame ones, dropping some. The table includes some 160,000 clones, 65% to 80% detected once. The sample comprised PBMCs. The receptor set was obtained from a woman in her thirties or forties in good health and CMV-seropositive. CDR3s include the opening cysteine and the closing phenylalanine or tryptophan. The order of the fields is D gene, clone size, V gene, J gene, CDR3 protein, CDR3 DNA. The D gene is left open where the match is weak. Expanded clones get a size class; other rows say once, few or many, or leave the size out.

TRBD2	NA	TRBV28	TRBJ2-5	CASSSDRGVQETQYF	TGTGCCAGCAGTTCGGATCGGGGGGTTCAAGAGACCCAGTACTTC
TRBD1	NA	TRBV19	TRBJ1-2	CASSRRRDSGGLFGGYTF	TGTGCCAGTAGCCGAAGGCGGGACAGCGGGGGGCTATTCGGTGGCTACACCTTC
TRBD2	once	TRBV14	TRBJ2-7	CASRQSGGTYEQYF	TGTGCCAGCAGGCAGTCGGGGGGAACCTACGAGCAGTACTTC
NA	NA	TRBV29-1	TRBJ1-5	CSVALGGEYSNQPQHF	TGCAGCGTTGCTCTGGGGGGGGAATATAGCAATCAGCCCCAGCATTTT
NA	NA	TRBV18	TRBJ1-2	CASSTQGQNYGYTF	TGTGCCAGCTCTACCCAAGGACAGAATTATGGCTACACCTTC
NA	NA	TRBV4-2	TRBJ1-2	CASSPHKTVNYGYTF	TGTGCCAGCAGCCCACACAAGACAGTTAACTATGGCTACACCTTC
NA	NA	TRBV29-1	TRBJ1-2	CSVDRGIDTF	TGCAGCGTTGATAGGGGCATTGACACCTTC
NA	few	TRBV29-1	TRBJ2-5	CSVRNRGFETQYF	TGCAGCGTTAGGAATAGGGGTTTTGAGACCCAGTACTTC
NA	NA	TRBV7-9	TRBJ1-4	CASSFRGSEKLFF	TGTGCCAGCAGCTTCAGAGGGTCGGAAAAACTGTTTTTT
TRBD2	NA	TRBV6-1	TRBJ2-1	CASSGGGGNGGEQFF	TGTGCCAGCAGTGGCGGCGGGGGGAACGGAGGTGAGCAGTTCTTC